This T cell receptor beta chain emerged from a study of HIV-infected children after antiretroviral therapy interruption. A 3' RACE protocol on RNA, with unique molecular identifiers, produced the TCR library. TCRdb recomputed calls from the 3' RACE reads with MiXCR, one row per CDR3 protein. The sample yields about 89,000 distinct CDR3 sequences, around 6.9% seen once. Treatment indicated: PENTA 11 planned treatment interruption arm or continuous ART arm. Cryopreserved PBMC samples required at least 5 million viable cells. This clonotype was obtained from a pool of human donors with HIV. This sample comprised CD45RA+ CD4+ T cells from PBMCs, pooled from several time points, obtained from a donor given antiretroviral therapy, either interrupted or continuous. Subset of the sample: naive CD4+ CD45RA+ CD45RO- T cells.

CDR3 residues: CSVSKGQNSPLHF. For the CDR3, the DNA is TGCAGCGTGAGTAAGGGTCAGAATTCACCCCTCCACTTT. J is TRBJ1-6 and V is TRBV29-1; no reliable D call. With 6 bases removed from V and 7 bases from J, the gap between germline ends came to 13 bases. Per the germline V gene, CDR1 is SQVTM and CDR2 is ANQGSEA. The CDR3 has 13 residues.